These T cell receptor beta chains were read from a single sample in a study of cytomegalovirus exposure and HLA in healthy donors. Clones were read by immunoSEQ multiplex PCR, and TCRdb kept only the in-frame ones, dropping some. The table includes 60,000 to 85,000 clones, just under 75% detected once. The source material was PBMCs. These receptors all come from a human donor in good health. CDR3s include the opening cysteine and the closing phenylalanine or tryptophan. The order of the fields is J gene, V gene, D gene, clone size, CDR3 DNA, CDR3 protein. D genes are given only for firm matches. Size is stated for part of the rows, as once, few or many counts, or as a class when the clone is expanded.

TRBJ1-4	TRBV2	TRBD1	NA	TGTGCCAGCAGCTTACAGGGGGGTAATGAAAAACTGTTTTTT	CASSLQGGNEKLFF
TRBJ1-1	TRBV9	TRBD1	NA	TGTGCCAGCAGCGGGACAGGAGAGATGAACACTGAAGCTTTCTTT	CASSGTGEMNTEAFF
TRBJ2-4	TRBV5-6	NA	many	TGTGCCAGCTTGGGCCGGGAGAAAAACATTCAGTACTTC	CASLGREKNIQYF
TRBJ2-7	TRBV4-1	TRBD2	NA	TGCGCCAGCAGCCAAGGATTAGCGGGAGCCTACGAGCAGTACTTC	CASSQGLAGAYEQYF
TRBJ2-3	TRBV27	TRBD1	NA	TGTGCCAGCAGTGCACGGGACAGTCCCCCCGATACGCAGTATTTT	CASSARDSPPDTQYF
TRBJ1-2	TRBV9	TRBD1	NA	TGTGCCAGCAGCGAACAGGGGGCGAGTGGCTACACCTTC	CASSEQGASGYTF
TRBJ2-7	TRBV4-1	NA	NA	TGCGCCAGCAGCCATCCTACGAACTCCTACGAGCAGTACTTC	CASSHPTNSYEQYF
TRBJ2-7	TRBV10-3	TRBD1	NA	TGTGCCATCACCCGGGACAGGGAGGCCGAGCAGTACTTC	CAITRDREAEQYF
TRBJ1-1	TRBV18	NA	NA	TGTGCCAGCTCACCTCCAGAGAACACTGAAGCTTTCTTT	CASSPPENTEAFF
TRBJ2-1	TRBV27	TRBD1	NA	TGTGCCAGCAGTCCAGGGGGCTCCTACAATGAGCAGTTCTTC	CASSPGGSYNEQFF
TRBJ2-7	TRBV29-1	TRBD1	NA	TGCAGCGTTGTTGGGACAGCAAGAGACTCCTACGAGCAGTACTTC	CSVVGTARDSYEQYF
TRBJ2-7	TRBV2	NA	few	TGTGCCAGCATGGGGGGAAGCTACGAGCAGTACTTC	CASMGGSYEQYF
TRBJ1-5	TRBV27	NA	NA	TGTGCCAGCAGTTCCGGCAATCAGCCCCAGCATTTT	CASSSGNQPQHF
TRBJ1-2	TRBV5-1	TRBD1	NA	TGCGCCAGCAGCTACCATCGGGACAGGCCTTCTAACTATGGCTACACCTTC	CASSYHRDRPSNYGYTF
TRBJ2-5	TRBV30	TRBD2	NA	TGTGCCTGGAGTGTACTGGGAGGGATGGAGACCCAGTACTTC	CAWSVLGGMETQYF
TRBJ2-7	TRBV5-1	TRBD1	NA	TGCGCCAGCACCCTGCCGGGACAGGGGGAATACGAGCAGTACTTC	CASTLPGQGEYEQYF
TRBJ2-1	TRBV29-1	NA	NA	TGCAGCGTTCCACGCCCCAGCGCTGCCTACAATGAGCAGTTCTTC	CSVPRPSAAYNEQFF
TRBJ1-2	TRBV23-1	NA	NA	TGCGCCAGCAGTCCTAACCCTGAGAGGGTCGCTAACTATGGCTACACCTTC	CASSPNPERVANYGYTF
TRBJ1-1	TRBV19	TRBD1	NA	TGTGCCAGTACCATCACAGGGGCGAACACTGAAGCTTTCTTT	CASTITGANTEAFF
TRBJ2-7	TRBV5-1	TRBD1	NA	TGCGCCAGCAGCTTAACGGGGACAGGGGGCCACGAGCAGTACTTC	CASSLTGTGGHEQYF
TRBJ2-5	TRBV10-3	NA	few	TGTGCCATCAGTGGTGGCTACCAAGAGACCCAGTACTTC	CAISGGYQETQYF
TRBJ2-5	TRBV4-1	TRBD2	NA	TGCGCCAGCAGCCAAGATGGGACCCGGCGGGAGGAGACCCAGTACTTC	CASSQDGTRREETQYF
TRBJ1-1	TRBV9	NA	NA	TGTGCCAGCAGCTCAGGGGTACTCACTGAAGCTTTCTTT	CASSSGVLTEAFF
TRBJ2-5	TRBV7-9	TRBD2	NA	TGTGCCAGCAGCTCGGGACTAGCGGGAGTTTTAGGCCAAGAGACCCAGTACTTC	CASSSGLAGVLGQETQYF
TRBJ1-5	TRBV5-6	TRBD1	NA	TGTGCCAGCAGCTTAGGCAGGGGGTACGGCAATCAGCCCCAGCATTTT	CASSLGRGYGNQPQHF
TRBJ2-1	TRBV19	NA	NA	TGTGCCAGTAGGCCACCGGGAGAAGTTCCTGAGCAGTTCTTC	CASRPPGEVPEQFF
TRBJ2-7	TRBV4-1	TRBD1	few	TGCGCCAGCAGCCAATTCGGGACAGGCGCCTACGAGCAGTACTTC	CASSQFGTGAYEQYF
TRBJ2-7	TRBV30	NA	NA	TGTGCCTGGAGTGTTTTTTCGGACAGCGGCTACGAGCAGTACTTC	CAWSVFSDSGYEQYF
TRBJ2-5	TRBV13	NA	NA	TGTGCCAGCAGCTTAGGCGGGAGCCAAGAGACCCAGTACTTC	CASSLGGSQETQYF
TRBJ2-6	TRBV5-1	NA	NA	TGCGCCAGCAGCCCCGGGAGCTCTGGGGCCAACGTCCTGACTTTC	CASSPGSSGANVLTF
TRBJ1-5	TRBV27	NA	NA	TGTGCCAGCAGAGGAGTCATCAATCAGCCCCAGCATTTT	CASRGVINQPQHF
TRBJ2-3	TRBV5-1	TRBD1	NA	TGCGCCAGCAGCAAGGAGACAGGGCTAGATACGCAGTATTTT	CASSKETGLDTQYF
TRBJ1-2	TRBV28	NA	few	TGTGCCAGCTGGGGGGGGTCGAGAGGACTTAACTATGGCTACACCTTC	CASWGGSRGLNYGYTF
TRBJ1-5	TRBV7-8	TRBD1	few	TGTGCCAGCAGCCAGGGGGCCAGTAGGGATCAGCCCCAGCATTTT	CASSQGASRDQPQHF
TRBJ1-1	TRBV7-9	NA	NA	TGTGCCAGCAGCCGGAATCGGGGGATGAACACTGAAGCTTTCTTT	CASSRNRGMNTEAFF
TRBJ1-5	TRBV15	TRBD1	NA	TGTGCCACCAGCATCACCCCCGGGACAGGGGGCCAACAGCCCCAGCATTTT	CATSITPGTGGQQPQHF
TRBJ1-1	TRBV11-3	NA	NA	TGTGCCAGCAGTCAGATGAACACTGAAGCTTTCTTT	CASSQMNTEAFF
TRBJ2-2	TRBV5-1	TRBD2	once	TGCGCCAGCAGCCAAACCGGGACTACCACCGGGGAGCTGTTTTTT	CASSQTGTTTGELFF
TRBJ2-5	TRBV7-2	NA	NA	TGTGCCAGCAGCTTAGGACTCGACAGTTTGGGAGAGACCCAGTACTTC	CASSLGLDSLGETQYF
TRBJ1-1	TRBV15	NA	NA	TGTGCCACCAGCAGAGATCCTTACACTGAAGCTTTCTTT	CATSRDPYTEAFF
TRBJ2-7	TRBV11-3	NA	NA	TGTGCCAGCAGCCTCCGGGTTGGCCGCTACGAGCAGTACTTC	CASSLRVGRYEQYF
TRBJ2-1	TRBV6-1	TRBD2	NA	TGTGCCAGCAGTGACCCGGGACTAGCGGTATACAATGAGCAGTTCTTC	CASSDPGLAVYNEQFF
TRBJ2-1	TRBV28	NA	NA	TGTGCCAGCACCTACTACAATGAGCAGTTCTTC	CASTYYNEQFF
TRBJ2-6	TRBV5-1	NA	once	TGCGCCAGCAGCATGAAGGAGGGTGTCTCTGGGGCCAACGTCCTGACTTTC	CASSMKEGVSGANVLTF
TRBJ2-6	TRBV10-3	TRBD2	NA	TGTGCCACCCTGGGAGGGCCTGGGGCCAACGTCCTGACTTTC	CATLGGPGANVLTF
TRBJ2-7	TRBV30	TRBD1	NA	TGTGCCTGGAATGTAGGGACAGGGGACGAGCAGTACTTC	CAWNVGTGDEQYF
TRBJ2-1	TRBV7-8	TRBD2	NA	TGTGCCAGCAGCTTAAGGAGGGAGGGCAATGAGCAGTTCTTC	CASSLRREGNEQFF
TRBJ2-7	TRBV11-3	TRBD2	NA	TGTGCCAGCAGCGTGGGACTAGGGAGGGACGAGCAGTACTTC	CASSVGLGRDEQYF
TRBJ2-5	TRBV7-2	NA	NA	TGTGCCAGCAGCGGGGAGGGGGGGGCGGGGGAGACCCAGTACTTC	CASSGEGGAGETQYF
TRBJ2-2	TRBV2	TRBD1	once	TGTGCCAGCAGCCCGGACAGGGCAAGCGGGGAGCTGTTTTTT	CASSPDRASGELFF
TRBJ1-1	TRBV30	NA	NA	TGTGCCTGGGATACGGGATTGAACACTGAAGCTTTCTTT	CAWDTGLNTEAFF
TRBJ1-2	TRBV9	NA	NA	TGTGCCAGCAGCGGCGGACTGTATGGCTACACCTTC	CASSGGLYGYTF
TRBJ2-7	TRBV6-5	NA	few	TGTGCCAGCAGCCCGTGGAAGCGGTACGAGCAGTACTTC	CASSPWKRYEQYF
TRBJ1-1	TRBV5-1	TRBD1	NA	TGCGCCAGCAGCTTACCCGGGACAGGGGGGGGCACTGAAGCTTTCTTT	CASSLPGTGGGTEAFF
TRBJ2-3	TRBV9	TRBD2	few	TGTGCCAGCAGCGGGGGGACTAGCGGACTCACAGATACGCAGTATTTT	CASSGGTSGLTDTQYF